This entry lists 23 T cell receptor beta chains sequenced from one sample in a study of T cell responses to AZD1222 COVID-19 vaccine. TCRdb's table, derived via immunoSEQ multiplex PCR, lists solely in-frame clones and lacks some. The sample records some 120,000 clones, about nine tenths being singletons. Here the sequenced sample was peripheral blood, taken on day 0 of AZD1222 vaccination. Receptors were obtained from an adult in good health.

This clone was counted a few times. The chain couples TRBV30 to TRBJ1-6; D gene uncertain. This CDR3 is 11 amino acids long. The germline V and J ends were trimmed by 5 bases and 8 bases, with 7 bases remaining between them. Germline V gene lookup returns CDR1 GTSNPN and CDR2 SVGIG (reference sequence). DNA for the CDR3: TGTGCCTGGGATCGGGATTCACCCCTCCACTTT. This encodes CAWDRDSPLHF.

V is TRBV7-7 and J is TRBJ2-7; no definite D call. Trimming cost V 5 bases and J 0 bases, with 11 bases left between them. This CDR3 has 14 residues. Germline V gene lookup returns CDR1 SSHAT and CDR2 FNYEAQ (reference sequence). The CDR3 nucleotides are TGTGCCAGCAGCCCTCGACCTGACTCCTACGAGCAGTACTTC. As protein: CASSPRPDSYEQYF.

The V call is TRBV4-2, the J call TRBJ2-3; D is unclear. V was pared by 7 bases and J by 2 bases, with 22 bases between. Germline loops: CDR1 LGHNA, CDR2 YNFKEQ. This CDR3 is 17 amino acids long. The CDR3 spells CASTRSETQANTDTQYF. In DNA form, the CDR3 reads TGTGCCAGCACCCGCAGCGAAACCCAGGCCAACACAGATACGCAGTATTTT.

This chain connects TRBV6-5 to TRBJ1-6; D is possibly TRBD1 (6 bases). The CDR3 loop spans 14 amino acids. The germline CDR1 and CDR2 sequences are MNHEY and SVGAGI. The V end lost 5 bases, the J end lost 7 bases, and 12 bases lay between the germline ends. The chain's CDR3 is CASSTQGRNSPLHF. The CDR3 DNA is TGTGCCAGCAGTACACAGGGACGGAATTCACCCCTCCACTTT.

The count of this clone is one. The chain combines TRBV6-5 with TRBJ2-7; tentative D call: TRBD1 (6 bases). The CDR3 is 14 amino acids. Germline V gives CDR1 MNHEY, CDR2 SVGAGI. V gave up 5 bases and J gave up 2 bases, with 13 bases separating them. The DNA of the CDR3 is TGTGCCAGCAGTCCCGACAGGCGCACCTACGAGCAGTACTTC. Translation: CASSPDRRTYEQYF.

Here the CDR3 DNA reads TGTGCCAGTAGTATAGGTAGCGGGGGGTCAGGCTCCTACAATGAGCAGTTCTTC. This sequence encodes CASSIGSGGSGSYNEQFF. J is TRBJ2-1 and V is TRBV19; 10 bases map to TRBD2. V shed 1 base, J shed 0 bases, and the junction held 6 bases outside the gene matches. This CDR3 comprises 18 residues. Germline V gene sequence: CDR1 LNHDA, CDR2 SQIVND (reference sequence).

This clone was seen a single time. The chain uses TRBV12-3 or TRBV12-4 and TRBJ2-1; D is uncertain. This CDR3 is 12 amino acids long. The V gene lost 6 bases and the J gene lost 7 bases, with 10 bases spanning the gap. As DNA, the CDR3 is TGTGCCAGCAGGCCCGACTGGAATGAGCAGTTCTTC. This codes for CASRPDWNEQFF.

The J gene is TRBJ1-5, the V gene TRBV7-9, with D hard to call. Deletions cut 3 bases from V and 4 bases from J, with 4 bases between. CDR1 is SEHNR, CDR2 FQNEAQ, per germline (reference sequence). The CDR3 loop spans 12 amino acids. The CDR3 DNA reads as TGTGCCAGCAGCTTCGGGAATCAGCCCCAGCATTTT. It specifies CASSFGNQPQHF.

The V call is TRBV11-3, the J call TRBJ2-4; 7 bases agree with TRBD1. Germline V gene data show CDR1 as SGHNT and CDR2 as YENEEA. V trimming: 1 base; J trimming: 8 bases; junction bases outside the gene matches: 5. CDR3 length: 14 amino acids. CDR3 loop: CASSLGPGTDIQYF. The CDR3 DNA reads as TGTGCCAGCAGCTTAGGGCCGGGGACAGACATTCAGTACTTC.

This chain uses TRBV7-2 with TRBJ2-3; a possible D gene is TRBD2 (5 bases). CDR1 is SGHTA and CDR2 is FQGNSA in the germline V gene. The V end lost 3 bases, the J end lost 7 bases, and 5 bases lay between the germline ends. This CDR3 spans 11 amino acids. CDR3 sequence (DNA): TGTGCCAGCAGCTTCGGGAATACGCAGTATTTT. It translates to CASSFGNTQYF.

This chain connects TRBV6-2 or TRBV6-3 to TRBJ2-7; tentatively, D is TRBD1 or TRBD2 (6 bases each). The V end was cut by 6 bases, the J end by 2 bases, with 14 bases between. Per the germline V gene, CDR1 is MNHEY and CDR2 is SVGEGT. This CDR3 has 14 residues. The CDR3 loop reads CASSLIGGTYEQYF. For the CDR3, the DNA is TGTGCCAGCAGCCTCATCGGGGGCACCTACGAGCAGTACTTC.

The chain uses TRBV7-3 and TRBJ2-3; possible D gene TRBD2, 7 bases. V gave up 0 bases and J gave up 6 bases, with 16 bases separating them. This CDR3 comprises 16 residues. Germline CDR1 and CDR2: SGHTA and FQGTGA. CDR3 in amino acids: CASSLTLRGAADTQYF. As DNA, the CDR3 is TGTGCCAGCAGCTTAACTCTCCGGGGGGCGGCGGATACGCAGTATTTT.

This chain connects TRBV4-3 to TRBJ1-1; D gene uncertain. CDR3 length: 13 amino acids. Looked up from germline, CDR1 is LGHNA and CDR2 is YSLEER. V lost 4 bases, J lost 6 bases, and 12 bases lay in between. The CDR3 DNA reads TGCGCCAGCAGCCCCTCCCTAAAAGCTGAAGCTTTCTTT. This translates into CASSPSLKAEAFF.

The CDR3 is CASSSVRTGGSNQPQHF. The CDR3 region has the DNA TGTGCCAGCAGCTCCGTCCGGACAGGGGGCTCAAATCAGCCCCAGCATTTT. The V call is TRBV7-9, the J call TRBJ1-5; TRBD1 matches at 11 bases. Trimming cost V 4 bases and J 4 bases; bases outside gene matches: 9. Germline V lookup: CDR1 SEHNR, CDR2 FQNEAQ (reference sequence). The CDR3 has 17 amino acids.

The CDR3 loop is CAISPASGNTIYF. CDR3 nucleotides: TGTGCCATCTCGCCGGCCTCTGGAAACACCATATATTTT. The chain links TRBV10-3 to TRBJ1-3, with D uncertain. The V end was cut by 8 bases, the J end by 0 bases, with 8 bases between. Germline CDR1 is ENHRY and CDR2 is SYGVKD. The CDR3 covers 13 residues.

The table lists this clone with a few counts. The rearrangement joins TRBV28 to TRBJ1-5; D perhaps matches TRBD1 (6 bases). CDR1 MDHEN and CDR2 SYDVKM come from the germline V gene. CDR3 length: 14 residues. Trimming stripped 4 bases from V and 3 bases from J, with 10 bases between. CDR3 amino acids: CASSSNRVNQPQHF. Here the CDR3 DNA reads TGTGCCAGCAGTTCTAACAGGGTCAATCAGCCCCAGCATTTT. The full variable domain, completed using reference TRBV28 and TRBJ1-5, is DVKVTQSSRYLVKRTGEKVFLECVQDMDHENMFWYRQDPGLGLRLIYFSYDVKMKEKGDIPEGYSVSREKKERFSLILESASTNQTSMYLCASSSNRVNQPQHFGDGTRLSIL.

V and J are TRBV27 and TRBJ2-3; D gene ambiguous. CDR3 length equals 14 residues. Germline V lookup: CDR1 MNHEY, CDR2 SMNVEV (reference sequence). Trimming stripped 4 bases from V and 8 bases from J, with 16 bases between. CDR3 in DNA: TGTGCCAGCAGTTCCCCCCAACGAGACGGTACGCAGTATTTT. Amino acids: CASSSPQRDGTQYF.

The chain combines TRBV4-2 with TRBJ1-6, with D uncertain. The CDR3 sequence is 15 residues long. V was cut by 0 bases and J by 7 bases, with 10 bases left in between. Germline V gene sequence: CDR1 LGHNA, CDR2 YNFKEQ. Written as DNA, the CDR3 is TGTGCCAGCAGCCAAGATCTCGTTGGGAATTCACCCCTCCACTTT. Protein sequence: CASSQDLVGNSPLHF.

The chain couples TRBV18 to TRBJ2-2; D unresolved. The germline V gene encodes CDR1 KGHSH and CDR2 LQKENI. The V and J ends lost 1 base and 1 base respectively, with 10 bases between them. This CDR3 has 16 amino acids. The DNA of the CDR3 is TGTGCCAGCTCACCACAGATGGCAGAGAACACCGGGGAGCTGTTTTTT. Translating gives CASSPQMAENTGELFF.

As to this clone: One end of the junction is discordant with germline, which a read error may explain. The chain combines TRBV28 with TRBJ1-2; D is perhaps TRBD1 (5 bases). Germline loops: CDR1 MDHEN, CDR2 SYDVKM. The CDR3 runs to 14 residues. CDR3 protein: CASSSPAGRNGYTF. The CDR3 DNA follows: TGTGCCAGTAGTTCCCCGGCGGGGCGGAATGGCTACACCTTC.

This clone was seen only once. The V gene is TRBV28, the J gene TRBJ1-1, with D perhaps matching TRBD1 (6 bases). CDR3 size: 15 residues. With 2 bases removed from V and 3 bases from J, the gap between germline ends came to 13 bases. The germline gives CDR1 MDHEN, CDR2 SYDVKM. The CDR3 sequence: CASSLAGAGDTEAFF. For the CDR3, the DNA is TGTGCCAGCAGTTTAGCGGGGGCCGGGGACACTGAAGCTTTCTTT.

This clone was observed a few times. The chain employs TRBV3-1 (or the pseudogene TRBV3-2) and TRBJ1-6; no firm D call. The CDR3 loop spans 13 amino acids. V was pared by 1 base and J by 10 bases, with 8 bases between. Looked up from germline, CDR1 is LGHDT and CDR2 is YNNKEL (reference sequence). This CDR3 is CASSQALSSPLHF. The CDR3 DNA reads as TGTGCCAGCAGCCAAGCTCTGTCATCACCCCTCCACTTT.

The J gene is TRBJ2-1, the V gene TRBV7-3; D not resolved. CDR1 and CDR2 from the germline V gene are SGHTA and FQGTGA. This CDR3 contains 15 residues. Between the trimmed V and J ends, which lost 3 bases and 0 bases, there was a span of 9 bases. The CDR3 DNA is TGTGCCAGCAGCTTGCGGCCGTACTCCTACAATGAGCAGTTCTTC. Translated: CASSLRPYSYNEQFF. The full variable domain, its missing parts supplied by reference TRBV7-3 and TRBJ2-1, is GAGVSQTPSNKVTEKGKYVELRCDPISGHTALYWYRQSLGQGPEFLIYFQGTGAADDSGLPNDRFFAVRPEGSVSTLKIQRTERGDSAVYLCASSLRPYSYNEQFFGPGTRLTVL.